This T cell receptor (beta chain) was obtained from a study of tumor-infiltrating lymphocytes in primary liver carcinoma. Regarding the study as a whole: Only around 7-25% of top clones occurred in all five tumor regions.

Trimming removed 10 bases from V and 8 bases from J; junction bases left unmatched: 12. CDR1 and CDR2 from the germline V gene are MNHEY and SVGAGI. This CDR3 contains 14 residues. The tissue used was unsorted bulk material of 20-30 mg. RNA and DNA were co-extracted from it with the AllPrep DNA/RNA mini kit. Every patient in the cohort had a primary liver carcinoma. That carcinoma was treated by surgical resection. In the case of this clonotype: The target antigen is unknown.

With around 490 ng total RNA as template and a constant-region primer, TCR beta cDNA was made. The TCR beta library was amplified through three nested multiplex PCR rounds in a modified ARM-PCR procedure. For around 11 cycles apiece, the opening two PCR rounds ran with TRBV1-TRBV30 forward primers and a C-beta reverse primer. TCRdb recomputed calls from the multiplex PCR reads with MiXCR, one row per CDR3 protein. Seen here are about 32,000 distinct CDR3 sequences, about three quarters observed once, and the top ten hold 36%. The clonotype originates from a man in his forties or fifties with primary liver carcinoma and hepatitis B virus infection. The specimen was liver tumor tissue from sampling region 5. Subset of the sample: tumor region T5, tumor centre. V usage is TRBV6-5 and J usage is TRBJ2-1, with 9 bases identical to TRBD1. The CDR3 is CANRYRDRGDEQFF. CDR3 coding DNA: TGTGCCAACAGATACCGAGACAGGGGGGATGAGCAGTTCTTC.